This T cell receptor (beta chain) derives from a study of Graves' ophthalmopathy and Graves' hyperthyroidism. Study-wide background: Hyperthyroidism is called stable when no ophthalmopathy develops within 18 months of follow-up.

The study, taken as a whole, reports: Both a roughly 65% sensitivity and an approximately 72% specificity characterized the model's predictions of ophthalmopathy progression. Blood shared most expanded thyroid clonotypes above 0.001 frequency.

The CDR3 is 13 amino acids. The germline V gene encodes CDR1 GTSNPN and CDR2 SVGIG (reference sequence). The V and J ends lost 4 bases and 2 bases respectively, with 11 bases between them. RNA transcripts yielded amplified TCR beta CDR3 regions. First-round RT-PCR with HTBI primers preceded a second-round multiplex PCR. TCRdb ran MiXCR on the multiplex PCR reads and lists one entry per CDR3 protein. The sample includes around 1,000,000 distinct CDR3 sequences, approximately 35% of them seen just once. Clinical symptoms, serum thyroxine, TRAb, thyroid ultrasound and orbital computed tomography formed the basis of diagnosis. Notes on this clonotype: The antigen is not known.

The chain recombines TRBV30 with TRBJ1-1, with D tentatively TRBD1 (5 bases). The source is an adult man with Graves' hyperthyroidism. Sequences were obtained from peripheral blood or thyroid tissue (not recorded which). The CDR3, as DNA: TGTGCCTGGAAGACAGATAAAAACACTGAAGCTTTCTTT. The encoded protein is CAWKTDKNTEAFF.